The 13 T cell receptor beta chains below were found in one sample sequenced in a study of cytomegalovirus exposure and HLA in healthy donors. Sequencing was performed with immunoSEQ multiplex PCR; in TCRdb, only in-frame clones are kept and a portion is missing. The repertoire has 100,000 to 150,000 clones, approximately 90% of them found once; the top ten carry 1.5% to 2%. The material sequenced was PBMCs. These receptor sequences come from a man between 18 and 29 years old in good health and CMV-seronegative.

The genes are TRBV5-1 and TRBJ2-7, with D tentatively TRBD1 (6 bases). This CDR3 region has 16 residues. The germline CDR1 and CDR2 sequences are SGHRS and YFSETQ. V dropped 0 bases and J dropped 1 base, with 14 bases sitting between them. Written as DNA, the CDR3 is TGCGCCAGCAGCTTGGCCGGGACACAGAGTTCCTACGAGCAGTACTTC. Its translation: CASSLAGTQSSYEQYF.

This clone came up once. The V gene is TRBV18, the J gene TRBJ1-4, with 7 nucleotides matching TRBD1. V trimming: 3 bases; J trimming: 8 bases; junction bases outside the gene matches: 12. The CDR3 has 16 amino acids. Germline V gene sequence: CDR1 KGHSH, CDR2 LQKENI. CDR3 sequence (DNA): TGTGCCAGCTCACCCGGAAGGAGACAGGGTCACGAAAAACTGTTTTTT. This encodes CASSPGRRQGHEKLFF.

The chain employs TRBV19 and TRBJ1-2; no clear D. The V and J ends lost 5 bases and 7 bases respectively, with 17 bases between them. There are 14 residues in the CDR3. The germline CDR1 and CDR2 sequences are LNHDA and SQIVND (reference sequence). The DNA of the CDR3 is TGTGCCAGTAGTCATGGGGTAGCGGTGTCTGGCTACACCTTC. This translates into CASSHGVAVSGYTF. Full variable domain (remainder filled in from reference TRBV19 and TRBJ1-2): DGGITQSPKYLFRKEGQNVTLSCEQNLNHDAMYWYRQDPGQGLRLIYYSQIVNDFQKGDIAEGYSVSREKKESFPLTVTSAQKNPTAFYLCASSHGVAVSGYTFGSGTRLTVV.

J is TRBJ1-6 and V is TRBV10-1, with a tentative D call TRBD1 (6 bases). This CDR3 has 19 amino acids. The germline CDR1 and CDR2 sequences are WNHNN and SYGVQD (reference sequence). Trimming shortened V by 11 bases and J by 7 bases, and 33 bases separated the two germline ends. The CDR3 nucleotides are TGCGCCCCCATACAGAGCCTAGGACAGCGCCAATCCCTAAATTCACCCCTCCACTTT. This codes for CAPIQSLGQRQSLNSPLHF.

The chain carries TRBV5-6 and TRBJ2-7; maybe TRBD2 (7 bases). The V end was cut by 4 bases, the J end by 2 bases, with 19 bases between. This CDR3 spans 16 amino acids. Germline V CDR1 and CDR2: SGHDT, YYEEEE. CDR3 coding DNA: TGTGCCAGCAGCCCGGGGGGCTGGGACGGCACCTACGAGCAGTACTTC. The encoded protein is CASSPGGWDGTYEQYF.

In this sample, this clone turned up once. The chain has TRBV18 and TRBJ2-3; D may be TRBD2 (5 bases). Trimming pared 4 bases from V and 5 bases from J, leaving 10 bases between. CDR1 is KGHSH and CDR2 is LQKENI in the germline V gene. CDR3 length: 13 residues. CDR3 DNA sequence: TGTGCCAGCTCACTAGTGCGGGTAGATACGCAGTATTTT. Amino acids: CASSLVRVDTQYF. Complete variable domain (other parts from reference TRBV18 and TRBJ2-3): NAGVMQNPRHLVRRRGQEARLRCSPMKGHSHVYWYRQLPEEGLKFMVYLQKENIIDESGMPKERFSAEFPKEGPSILRIQQVVRGDSAAYFCASSLVRVDTQYFGPGTRLTVL.

J is TRBJ1-2 and V is TRBV5-1; D is undetermined. The CDR3 has 13 amino acids. V was trimmed by 5 bases and J by 1 base, leaving 9 bases between them. The germline V gene has CDR1 SGHRS and CDR2 YFSETQ. The CDR3 region has the DNA TGCGCCAGCAGGGGCCGAAGTAACTATGGCTACACCTTC. It is translated as CASRGRSNYGYTF. Full variable domain (outside the CDR3, taken from reference TRBV5-1 and TRBJ1-2): KAGVTQTPRYLIKTRGQQVTLSCSPISGHRSVSWYQQTPGQGLQFLFEYFSETQRNKGNFPGRFSGRQFSNSRSEMNVSTLELGDSALYLCASRGRSNYGYTFGSGTRLTVV.

V gene TRBV25-1 combines with J gene TRBJ2-3; D gene unclear. This CDR3 has 16 amino acids. CDR1 and CDR2 (germline): MGHDK, SYGVNS. Trimming removed 5 bases at V and 6 bases at J, with 21 bases between. The DNA of the CDR3 is TGTGCCAGCAGTCCTTTAACGAGGCACCAGAGGGATACGCAGTATTTT. It translates to CASSPLTRHQRDTQYF.

The chain carries TRBV5-7 and TRBJ1-1, with D perhaps matching TRBD1 (5 bases). TRBV5-7 is assigned to the ORF class and has an uncertain function. This CDR3 comprises 13 residues. With 7 bases removed from V and 5 bases from J, the gap between germline ends came to 15 bases. The CDR3 nucleotides read TGTGCCAGCCCGACACGGGGGGTGACTGAAGCTTTCTTT. Residues: CASPTRGVTEAFF.

The chain joins TRBV5-1 to TRBJ2-1, with a weak D call TRBD2 (5 bases). Trimming took 0 bases from V and 8 from J, leaving 9 bases between them. This CDR3 contains 13 residues. Germline V gene lookup returns CDR1 SGHRS and CDR2 YFSETQ. DNA for the CDR3: TGCGCCAGCAGCTTGGGAGGTAGCGATGAGCAGTTCTTC. Residues: CASSLGGSDEQFF.

The table lists this clone with a count of one. The chain employs TRBV5-4 and TRBJ1-3; possible D gene TRBD1, 5 bases. This CDR3 has 15 amino acids. Germline loops: CDR1 SGHNT, CDR2 YYREEE (reference sequence). The V end lost 5 bases, the J end lost 0 bases, and 12 bases lay between the germline ends. The DNA of the CDR3 is TGTGCCAGCAGTCCGGACACCTACTCTGGAAACACCATATATTTT. Translated: CASSPDTYSGNTIYF.

The chain combines TRBV28 with TRBJ1-1; 11 nucleotides agree with TRBD1. The CDR3 runs to 16 residues. Looked up from germline, CDR1 is MDHEN and CDR2 is SYDVKM. J gave up 1 base and V 8 bases, and 9 bases lay outside the gene matches. The CDR3 DNA follows: TGTGCCAGCCCTGGGGGGACAGGGGGAGAGAACACTGAAGCTTTCTTT. This codes for CASPGGTGGENTEAFF.

The chain uses TRBV13 and TRBJ2-3, with TRBD2 identical over 10 bases. The CDR3 loop spans 16 amino acids. Germline loops: CDR1 PRHDT, CDR2 FYEKMQ (reference sequence). V lost 1 base to trimming and J lost 8 bases; unmatched junction nucleotides: 9. The CDR3 bases are TGTGCCAGCAGCTTAGAAAGCGGGGGGGCCTCTGGTACGCAGTATTTT. It yields the protein CASSLESGGASGTQYF.